The 7 T cell receptor beta chains presented below share a single source sample, sequenced in a study of blood T cell repertoires in COVID-19. The protocol was immunoSEQ multiplex PCR, while the TCRdb copy is restricted to in-frame clones and leaves out a portion. The table shows some 67,000 clones, with 85% to 90% occurring only once. Sequenced input: peripheral blood. These receptors all stem from a man between 45 and 60 years old with active COVID-19.

The chain is built from TRBV9 and TRBJ2-1; D possibly corresponds to TRBD2 (5 bases). The V end lost 3 bases, the J end lost 9 bases, and 10 bases lay between the germline ends. The CDR3 is made up of 12 amino acids. The germline V gene has CDR1 SGDLS and CDR2 YYNGEE. The CDR3 is CASSEGVGEQFF. The CDR3 DNA reads TGTGCCAGCAGCGAGGGAGTTGGTGAGCAGTTCTTC.

The chain recombines TRBV9 with TRBJ2-2, with D possibly being TRBD1 (6 bases). Germline V gives CDR1 SGDLS, CDR2 YYNGEE. V lost 2 bases to trimming and J lost 1 base, with 12 bases between them. CDR3 size: 16 residues. The DNA for the CDR3 is TGTGCCAGCAGCGTCACCAGGGGTAGGAACACCGGGGAGCTGTTTTTT. This codes for CASSVTRGRNTGELFF.

The V gene is TRBV6-1, the J gene TRBJ2-1; 8 bases line up with TRBD1. Germline V CDR1 and CDR2: MNHNS, SASEGT. The CDR3 contains 15 residues. V lost 3 bases to trimming and J lost 7 bases; unmatched junction nucleotides: 8. CDR3 coding DNA: TGTGCCAGCAGTGATCCAGGGGGCGTTACAAATGAGCAGTTCTTC. Its protein is CASSDPGGVTNEQFF.

The chain carries TRBV7-8 and TRBJ2-5; 8 positions agree with TRBD1. The CDR3 length is 14 residues. From germline, CDR1 is SGHVS and CDR2 FQNEAQ. Trimming took 5 bases from V and 4 from J; bases not matched to a gene: 6. The CDR3 here is CASSQGAPGETQYF. The CDR3 bases are TGTGCCAGCAGCCAGGGGGCGCCGGGAGAGACCCAGTACTTC.

This chain connects TRBV24-1 to TRBJ1-1, with D tentatively TRBD1 (6 bases). V was cut by 2 bases and J by 1 base, with 10 bases left in between. This CDR3 spans 15 amino acids. Germline V gene lookup returns CDR1 KGHDR and CDR2 SFDVKD. The chain's CDR3 is CATSDSGTRNTEAFF. CDR3 nucleotide sequence: TGTGCCACCAGTGATTCCGGGACAAGGAACACTGAAGCTTTCTTT.

The rearrangement uses TRBV6-6 and TRBJ2-1, with TRBD2 identical over 15 bases. V was pared by 9 bases and J by 9 bases, with 3 bases of the junction left unmatched. Germline loops: CDR1 MNHNY, CDR2 SVGAGI (reference sequence). The CDR3 contains 13 residues. This CDR3 is CASGLAGGSEQFF. The DNA for the CDR3 is TGTGCCAGTGGACTAGCGGGAGGGAGTGAGCAGTTCTTC.

Turning to this clone: This same CDR3 is encoded by further DNA sequences in the sample. The chain recombines TRBV6-4 with TRBJ1-1, with a possible D match to TRBD1 (5 bases). Germline V gene lookup returns CDR1 MRHNA and CDR2 SNTAGT. The CDR3 spans 13 residues. Trimming took off 4 bases at V and 2 bases at J, with 8 bases between the two ends. The CDR3 loop is CASSATGNTEAFF. The CDR3 nucleotides are TGTGCCAGCAGTGCCACAGGTAACACTGAAGCTTTCTTT.